The 5 T cell receptor beta chains presented below share a single source sample, sequenced in a study of control samples from healthy donors and cancer patients. The data were produced by immunoSEQ multiplex PCR, yet TCRdb's version contains in-frame clones alone and is incomplete. The profile shows 45,000 or so clones, about 91% of them singletons. Material for sequencing was PBMCs. These receptors were collected from a woman in her 40s with head and neck cancer.

The chain recombines TRBV12-3 or TRBV12-4 with TRBJ2-2; D gene uncertain. Trimming left V 4 bases short and J 5 bases short, with 2 bases between. The CDR3 consists of 11 residues. The CDR3 DNA sequence: TGTGCCAGCAGTTATACCGGGGAGCTGTTTTTT. The encoded protein is CASSYTGELFF.

This clone appeared a few times. The rearrangement links TRBV7-8 to TRBJ2-3; D is ambiguous. Germline loops: CDR1 SGHVS, CDR2 FQNEAQ. Trimming pared 1 base from V and 6 bases from J, leaving 11 bases between. The CDR3 spans 14 residues. This chain's CDR3 is CASSLEHYTDTQYF. The CDR3 region has the DNA TGTGCCAGCAGCTTAGAGCACTACACGGATACGCAGTATTTT.

The chain carries TRBV6-5 and TRBJ1-2; no firm D call. This CDR3 is built from 16 residues. V lost 2 bases and J 4 bases, leaving 17 bases between the germline ends. Germline V gene lookup returns CDR1 MNHEY and CDR2 SVGAGI. This chain's CDR3 is CASSYRADLGSYGYTF. The CDR3 nucleotides are TGTGCCAGCAGTTACAGGGCGGACTTGGGGTCCTATGGCTACACCTTC.

The rearrangement joins TRBV18 to TRBJ2-7; either TRBD1 or TRBD2 may supply D (6 bases each). Germline loops: CDR1 KGHSH, CDR2 LQKENI. V was cut by 6 bases and J by 7 bases, with 10 bases left in between. The CDR3 spans 11 residues. As DNA, the CDR3 is TGTGCCAGCTCCCAAGGGGGGGAGCAGTACTTC. As protein: CASSQGGEQYF.

This clone has only one observation. The chain combines TRBV7-9 with TRBJ1-5; D not certain. Trimming stripped 1 base from V and 3 bases from J, with 10 bases between. Germline assignment: CDR1 SEHNR and CDR2 FQNEAQ (reference sequence). This CDR3 has 15 residues. Here the CDR3 reads CASSLGVLDNQPQHF. DNA of the CDR3: TGTGCCAGCAGCTTAGGGGTCCTTGACAATCAGCCCCAGCATTTT. Together with reference TRBV7-9 and TRBJ1-5, the CDR3 gives the full variable domain: DTGVSQNPRHKITKRGQNVTFRCDPISEHNRLYWYRQTLGQGPEFLTYFQNEAQLEKSRLLSDRFSAERPKGSFSTLEIQRTEQGDSAMYLCASSLGVLDNQPQHFGDGTRLSIL.